Sequencing of this T cell receptor (beta chain) was carried out in a study of Ad26.COV2.S vaccination and SARS-CoV-2 variants. The overall study: Ad26.COV2.S given intramuscularly, once or twice 56 days apart.

Regarding treatment: roughly 20 received Ad26.COV2.S at low or high dose, single or two shots; five or six received placebo; per-sample allocation not given. After the first vaccine or placebo injection, samples were drawn on day 63. Study results and limitations: Recipients of vaccine and of placebo showed similar breadth of their non-spike TCR repertoires. Placebo recipients had lower spike-specific TCR breadth than vaccine recipients. The breadth of spike-specific CD8+ and CD4+ T cell responses after vaccination was reportedly substantial.

This clone was observed a handful of times. The antigen remains unidentified. The CDR3 contains 11 residues. V was clipped by 1 base and J by 8 bases, with 5 bases between them. Data came from immunoSEQ multiplex PCR; TCRdb stores just in-frame clones and leaves some out. The table records some 350,000 clones, roughly 90% of them present only once. The gene calls are TRBV12-3 or TRBV12-4 and TRBJ1-1; a weak D match, TRBD1 (5 bases). Sequenced material: peripheral blood, taken in a trial of Ad26.COV2.S vaccine versus placebo. This sequence was found in a person between 18 and 65 years old who received the Ad26.COV2.S COVID-19 vaccine or a placebo. CDR3 in amino acids: CASSLGQEAFF. The DNA for the CDR3 is TGTGCCAGCAGTTTAGGACAGGAAGCTTTCTTT.